Below are 12 T cell receptor beta chains sequenced from a single sample in a study of shared clonotypes between healthy human individuals. TCRdb's table, derived via immunoSEQ multiplex PCR, lists solely in-frame clones and lacks some. The sample carries hundreds of thousands of clones, more than 70% recorded once. Input material: memory CD4+ T cells sorted from blood. Subset: CD45RA-negative fraction. The origin of the receptors is a woman in her thirties in good health.

The chain recombines TRBV6-5 with TRBJ1-5; tentatively, D is TRBD1 (6 bases). Germline loops: CDR1 MNHEY, CDR2 SVGAGI. The CDR3 is made up of 14 amino acids. Trimming removed 5 bases at V and 5 bases at J, with 13 bases between. This CDR3 reads CASSRTARDQPQHF. The CDR3 bases are TGTGCCAGCAGTCGGACAGCTAGGGATCAGCCCCAGCATTTT.

This chain links TRBV10-2 with TRBJ2-5, with D tentatively TRBD2 (5 bases). CDR3 length: 13 amino acids. Deletions cut 6 bases from V and 2 bases from J, with 10 bases between. Germline assignment: CDR1 WSHSY and CDR2 SAAADI. DNA of the CDR3: TGCGCCAGCAGAGGTGGGAGTCAAGAGACCCAGTACTTC. It is translated as CASRGGSQETQYF.

This chain uses TRBV19 with TRBJ2-3; D might be TRBD1 or TRBD2, each matching 5 bases. V was cut by 3 bases and J by 6 bases, with 16 bases left in between. This CDR3 spans 15 amino acids. CDR1 and CDR2 (germline): LNHDA, SQIVND (reference sequence). The CDR3 region is CASSIGTERSDTQYF. The DNA of the CDR3 is TGTGCCAGTAGTATTGGGACGGAGAGGTCCGATACGCAGTATTTT. Complete variable domain (other parts from reference TRBV19 and TRBJ2-3): DGGITQSPKYLFRKEGQNVTLSCEQNLNHDAMYWYRQDPGQGLRLIYYSQIVNDFQKGDIAEGYSVSREKKESFPLTVTSAQKNPTAFYLCASSIGTERSDTQYFGPGTRLTVL.

The V gene is TRBV7-2, the J gene TRBJ1-5; maybe TRBD1 (6 bases). Germline V CDR1 and CDR2: SGHTA, FQGNSA. The CDR3 covers 14 residues. With 5 bases removed from V and 3 bases from J, the gap between germline ends came to 11 bases. The CDR3 bases are TGTGCCAGCAGCGTGGCAGGGGACAATCAGCCCCAGCATTTT. Translated: CASSVAGDNQPQHF.

The chain is built from TRBV5-1 and TRBJ2-2, with a tentative D call TRBD2 (5 bases). With 2 bases removed from V and 1 base from J, the gap between germline ends came to 12 bases. CDR1 and CDR2 (germline): SGHRS, YFSETQ. The CDR3 runs 16 residues. Here the CDR3 DNA reads TGCGCCAGCAGCTTTAGCGCGACCCTGAACACCGGGGAGCTGTTTTTT. Its protein is CASSFSATLNTGELFF.

The chain couples TRBV6-5 to TRBJ2-3, with D maybe TRBD2 (5 bases). The CDR3 has 16 residues. Trimming took 4 bases from V and 2 from J, leaving 16 bases between them. The germline V gene encodes CDR1 MNHEY and CDR2 SVGAGI. This chain's CDR3 is CASSSGLAPYTDTQYF. Here the CDR3 DNA reads TGTGCCAGCAGTTCTGGACTGGCCCCCTACACAGATACGCAGTATTTT.

This clone was seen many times. The rearrangement joins TRBV9 to TRBJ1-3; 7 bases map to TRBD1. The CDR3 has 16 amino acids. Germline CDR1 is SGDLS and CDR2 is YYNGEE. The V and J ends lost 0 bases and 2 bases, in that order; junction bases with no gene match: 5. CDR3 sequence reads: CASSVATGDPGNTIYF. The CDR3 DNA is TGTGCCAGCAGCGTAGCTACAGGGGACCCTGGAAACACCATATATTTT.

The J gene is TRBJ2-7, the V gene TRBV20-1, with no clear D. Germline CDR1 reads DFQATT; CDR2 reads SNEGSKA (reference sequence). CDR3 length equals 11 residues. Trimming cost V 6 bases and J 3 bases, with 9 bases left between them. The DNA for the CDR3 is TGCAGTGCCACACCAGTCTACGAGCAGTACTTC. Amino acid sequence: CSATPVYEQYF.

The rearrangement joins TRBV6-1 to TRBJ2-2; a possible D gene is TRBD2 (6 bases). The CDR3 totals 14 residues. With 4 bases removed from V and 4 bases from J, the gap between germline ends came to 10 bases. Germline CDR1 reads MNHNS; CDR2 reads SASEGT. CDR3 region: CASSAGRGTGELFF. The CDR3 region has the DNA TGTGCCAGCAGTGCAGGGCGGGGCACCGGGGAGCTGTTTTTT.

The gene calls are TRBV11-2 and TRBJ2-1; unclear D gene. The V end lost 6 bases, the J end lost 0 bases, and 12 bases lay between the germline ends. Germline CDR1 and CDR2: SGHAT and FQNNGV. CDR3 length: 15 amino acids. The CDR3 DNA is TGTGCCAGCAGACCACAAGCAAGCTCCTACAATGAGCAGTTCTTC. Translating it yields CASRPQASSYNEQFF.

The CDR3 sequence is CASSLVNSGANVLTF. The CDR3 DNA reads TGTGCCAGCAGCTTAGTAAACTCTGGGGCCAACGTCCTGACTTTC. This chain uses TRBV11-2 with TRBJ2-6; D gene ambiguous. The CDR3 extends over 15 amino acids. The germline V and J ends were trimmed by 1 base and 0 bases, with 4 bases remaining between them. Germline loops: CDR1 SGHAT, CDR2 FQNNGV.

This clone was seen a few times. The rearrangement links TRBV10-2 to TRBJ2-7, with D possibly being TRBD2 (5 bases). V was pared by 7 bases and J by 0 bases, with 7 bases between. There are 12 residues in the CDR3. Germline CDR1 is WSHSY and CDR2 is SAAADI. CDR3 sequence: CASTGDSYEQYF. In DNA, the CDR3 is TGCGCCAGCACCGGGGACTCCTACGAGCAGTACTTC.